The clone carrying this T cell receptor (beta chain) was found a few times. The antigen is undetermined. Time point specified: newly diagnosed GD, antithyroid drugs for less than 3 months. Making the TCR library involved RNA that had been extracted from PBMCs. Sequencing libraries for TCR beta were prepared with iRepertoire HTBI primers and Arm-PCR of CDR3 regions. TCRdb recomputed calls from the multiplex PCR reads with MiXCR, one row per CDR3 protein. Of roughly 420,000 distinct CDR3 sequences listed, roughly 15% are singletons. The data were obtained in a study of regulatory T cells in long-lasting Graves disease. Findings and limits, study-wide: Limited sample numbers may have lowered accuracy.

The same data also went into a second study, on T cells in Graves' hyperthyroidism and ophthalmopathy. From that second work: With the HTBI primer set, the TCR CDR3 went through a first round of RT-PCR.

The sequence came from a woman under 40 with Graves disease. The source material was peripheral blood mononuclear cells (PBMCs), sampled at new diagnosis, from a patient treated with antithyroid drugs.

The CDR3 DNA follows: TGTGCCAGCAGTTATTTTTCGTACGGTAACAATGAGCAGTTCTTC. It specifies CASSYFSYGNNEQFF. This chain connects TRBV6-9 to TRBJ2-1; unclear D gene. Germline lookup yields CDR1 MNHGY and CDR2 SVAAGI. The CDR3 has 15 residues. V lost 1 base and J lost 5, with 12 bases in between.